This passage covers 10 T cell receptor beta chains from one sample sequenced in a study of T cell responses to AZD1222 COVID-19 vaccine. Generated by immunoSEQ multiplex PCR, the TCRdb table keeps only in-frame clones and is missing some. The sample consists of 150,000 or so clones, 90% to 95% of them appearing once. Here the sequenced sample was peripheral blood, taken on day 0 of AZD1222 vaccination. These receptors were obtained from an adult in good health.

This sequence joins TRBV4-1 and TRBJ2-2, with TRBD2 matching 10 bases. Germline V CDR1 and CDR2: MGHRA, YSYEKL. The V gene end was trimmed by 0 bases and the J gene end by 5 bases; junction bases not matched to a gene: 3. This CDR3 has 16 residues. This CDR3 is CASSQDPSGGTGELFF. The CDR3, as DNA: TGCGCCAGCAGCCAAGATCCTAGCGGGGGAACCGGGGAGCTGTTTTTT.

CDR3 bases: TGTGCCAGCAGCCTACCCGGGACTAGCGGTCGGAATGAGCAGTTCTTC. It yields the protein CASSLPGTSGRNEQFF. The rearrangement links TRBV11-2 to TRBJ2-1, with 11 bases lining up with TRBD2. Germline V gene lookup returns CDR1 SGHAT and CDR2 FQNNGV. CDR3 length: 16 residues. J gave up 7 bases and V 5 bases, and 10 bases lay outside the gene matches. Using reference TRBV11-2 and TRBJ2-1 for the parts outside the CDR3, the full variable domain is EAGVAQSPRYKIIEKRQSVAFWCNPISGHATLYWYQQILGQGPKLLIQFQNNGVVDDSQLPKDRFSAERLKGVDSTLKIQPAKLEDSAVYLCASSLPGTSGRNEQFFGPGTRLTVL.

This clone was detected only once. The chain is built from TRBV10-3 and TRBJ1-2; D gene unclear. CDR1 is ENHRY, CDR2 SYGVKD, per germline. The CDR3 length is 12 residues. V lost 4 bases and J lost 8, with 11 bases in between. DNA of the CDR3: TGTGCCATCAGTGGGGCGCTGGAAGGCTACACCTTC. Translation: CAISGALEGYTF.

The chain links TRBV6-5 to TRBJ1-1; D gene ambiguous. This CDR3 spans 13 amino acids. Germline V CDR1 and CDR2: MNHEY, SVGAGI. Trimming took off 6 bases at V and 1 base at J, with 9 bases between the two ends. The DNA of the CDR3 is TGTGCCAGCAGGCGACTGTCGAACACTGAAGCTTTCTTT. Its protein product is CASRRLSNTEAFF.

CDR3 DNA sequence: TGTGCCAGCAGTTCCAATCTCCAGGGAAACACCATATATTTT. This codes for CASSSNLQGNTIYF. This chain links TRBV28 with TRBJ1-3; no definite D call. CDR1 is MDHEN and CDR2 is SYDVKM in the germline V gene. The V end lost 4 bases, the J end lost 4 bases, and 11 bases lay between the germline ends. The CDR3 has 14 residues.

This sequence joins TRBV7-2 and TRBJ1-2; D may be TRBD1 (5 bases). Per germline, CDR1 SGHTA and CDR2 FQGNSA. V was shortened by 1 base and J by 6 bases, with 12 bases between the two germline ends. This CDR3 has 14 amino acids. Written as DNA, the CDR3 is TGTGCCAGCAGCTTAGGACAGTCCCCCCATGGCTACACCTTC. This gives the protein CASSLGQSPHGYTF.

The chain combines TRBV6-5 with TRBJ1-5; D not certain. The CDR3 loop spans 13 amino acids. CDR1 is MNHEY and CDR2 is SVGAGI in the germline V gene. Trimming removed 0 bases from V and 7 bases from J, with 7 bases in between. The CDR3, as DNA: TGTGCCAGCAGTTACTCGAAGAAACAGCCCCAGCATTTT. As protein: CASSYSKKQPQHF.

The V and J genes are TRBV6-4 and TRBJ2-2; 8 bases fit TRBD1. Losses at the gene ends were 8 bases for V and 5 bases for J; bases not matched to a gene: 4. Germline V gene sequence: CDR1 MRHNA, CDR2 SNTAGT. The CDR3 loop spans 13 amino acids. CDR3 DNA sequence: TGTGCCAGCTCGGACAGGGTAACCGGGGAGCTGTTTTTT. It is translated as CASSDRVTGELFF.

The CDR3, as DNA: TGTGCCAGCAGTTTATCGGGGGCGGACACCATATATTTT. This translates into CASSLSGADTIYF. The chain couples TRBV12-3 or TRBV12-4 to TRBJ1-3; TRBD1 might be the D (6 bases). The CDR3 sequence is 13 residues long. V was pared by 2 bases and J by 8 bases, with 10 bases between.

The chain employs TRBV5-1 and TRBJ2-1, with TRBD2 identical over 14 bases. The CDR3 loop spans 15 amino acids. Per the germline V gene, CDR1 is SGHRS and CDR2 is YFSETQ. V shed 3 bases and J 9 bases; nucleotides not matched to a gene: 5. CDR3 sequence (DNA): TGCGCCAGCAGCTCGGGACTAGCGGGAGTCACTGAGCAGTTCTTC. Its protein product is CASSSGLAGVTEQFF.